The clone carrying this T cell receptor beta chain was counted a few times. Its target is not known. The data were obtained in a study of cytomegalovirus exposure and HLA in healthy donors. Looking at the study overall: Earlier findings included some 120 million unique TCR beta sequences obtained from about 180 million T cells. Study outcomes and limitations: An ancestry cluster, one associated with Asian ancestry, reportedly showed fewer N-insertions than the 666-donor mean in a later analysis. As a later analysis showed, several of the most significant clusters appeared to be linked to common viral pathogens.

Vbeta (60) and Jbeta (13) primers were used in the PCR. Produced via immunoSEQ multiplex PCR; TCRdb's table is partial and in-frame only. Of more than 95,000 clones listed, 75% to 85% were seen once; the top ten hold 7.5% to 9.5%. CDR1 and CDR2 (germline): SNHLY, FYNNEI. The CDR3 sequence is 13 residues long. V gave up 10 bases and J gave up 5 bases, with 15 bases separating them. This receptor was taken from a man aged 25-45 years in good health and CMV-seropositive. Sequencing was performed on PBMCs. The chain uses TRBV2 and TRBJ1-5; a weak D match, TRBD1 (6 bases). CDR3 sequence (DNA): TGTGCCACCAAGTGGGGGCTCGATCAGCCCCAGCATTTT. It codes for CATKWGLDQPQHF.